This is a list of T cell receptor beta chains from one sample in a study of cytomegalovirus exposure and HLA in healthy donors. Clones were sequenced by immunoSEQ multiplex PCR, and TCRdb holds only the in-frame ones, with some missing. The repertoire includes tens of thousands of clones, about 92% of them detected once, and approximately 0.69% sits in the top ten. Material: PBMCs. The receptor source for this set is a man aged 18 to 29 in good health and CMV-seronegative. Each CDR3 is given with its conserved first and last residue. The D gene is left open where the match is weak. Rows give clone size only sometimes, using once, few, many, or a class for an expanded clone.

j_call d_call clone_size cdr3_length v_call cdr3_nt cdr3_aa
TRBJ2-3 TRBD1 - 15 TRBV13 TGTGCCAGCAGCTCACCCCGACAGGGATGGAATACGCAGTATTTT CASSSPRQGWNTQYF
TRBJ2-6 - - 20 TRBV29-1 TGCAGCGTTGAAGATACAGCGGCTCTCCGGTTAGAGTCTGGGGCCAACGTCCTGACTTTC CSVEDTAALRLESGANVLTF
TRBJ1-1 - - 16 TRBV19 TGTGCCAGTAGTGGGGTTGTTTGGAAAAGGGGCACTGAAGCTTTCTTT CASSGVVWKRGTEAFF
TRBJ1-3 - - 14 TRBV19 TGTGCCAGTATCGGAGGGAGCGCTGGAAACACCATATATTTT CASIGGSAGNTIYF
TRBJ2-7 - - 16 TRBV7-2 TGTGCCAGCAGCTTAGCGGTACCTAATACCGCCTACGAGCAGTACTTC CASSLAVPNTAYEQYF
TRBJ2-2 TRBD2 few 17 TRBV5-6 TGTGCCAGCAGCTTGGTTGGGACTAGCGGGATTACCGGGGAGCTGTTTTTT CASSLVGTSGITGELFF
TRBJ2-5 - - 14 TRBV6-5 TGTGCCAGCAGTTACTCGGGCTTTGGCGAGACCCAGTACTTC CASSYSGFGETQYF
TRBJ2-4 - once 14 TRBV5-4 TGTGCCAGCAGTTTACAGGGCGTCAAAAACATTCAGTACTTC CASSLQGVKNIQYF
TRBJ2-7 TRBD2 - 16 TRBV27 TGTGCCAGCAGCCGAGCCGGGACTAGCGGGATCTACGAGCAGTACTTC CASSRAGTSGIYEQYF
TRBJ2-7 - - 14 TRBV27 TGTGCCAGCAGACTTGTTTACACAGACTACGAGCAGTACTTC CASRLVYTDYEQYF
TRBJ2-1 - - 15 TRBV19 TGTGCCAGTAGCCCCGCTACAGGAAACTACAATGAGCAGTTCTTC CASSPATGNYNEQFF
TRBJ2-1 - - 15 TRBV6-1 TGTGCCAGCAGCCTTACTGGGAGCTCCTACAATGAGCAGTTCTTC CASSLTGSSYNEQFF
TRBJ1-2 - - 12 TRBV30 TGTGCCTGGGCTACAGGAAACTATGGCTACACCTTC CAWATGNYGYTF
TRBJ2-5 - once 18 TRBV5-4 TGTGCCAGCAGCTTGATGAGGACAGTCTATCGTATGCAAGAGACCCAGTACTTC CASSLMRTVYRMQETQYF
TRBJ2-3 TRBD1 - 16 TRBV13 TGTGCCAGCAGCCCACCGGACAGGGTGGGCACAGATACGCAGTATTTT CASSPPDRVGTDTQYF
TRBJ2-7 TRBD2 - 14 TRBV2 TGTGCCAGCAGTGTAGCGGGAGGCCGCCACGAGCAGTACTTC CASSVAGGRHEQYF
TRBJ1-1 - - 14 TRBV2 TGTGCCAGCCGGGAGGGAGAAAAGCGTGGGGAAGCTTTCTTT CASREGEKRGEAFF
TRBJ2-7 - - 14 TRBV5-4 TGTGCCAGCAGCTTGGGCCCCTCAGAGGACGAGCAGTACTTC CASSLGPSEDEQYF
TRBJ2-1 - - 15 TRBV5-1 TGCGCCAGCAGCTTCGCCGGGTCCTACTACAATGAGCAGTTCTTC CASSFAGSYYNEQFF
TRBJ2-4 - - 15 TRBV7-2 TGTGCCAGCAGCTTACTTCGGGGGTTCAAAAACATTCAGTACTTC CASSLLRGFKNIQYF
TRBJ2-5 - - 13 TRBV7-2 TGTGCCAGCAGCCCCAGTATTGAAGAGACCCAGTACTTC CASSPSIEETQYF
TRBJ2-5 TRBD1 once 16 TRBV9 TGTGCCAGCAGCGCCAAAGAAGACAGGGAACAAGAGACCCAGTACTTC CASSAKEDREQETQYF
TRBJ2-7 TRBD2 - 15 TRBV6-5 TGTGCCAGCAGTCTAGGACTAGCGGGGGCCTACGAGCAGTACTTC CASSLGLAGAYEQYF
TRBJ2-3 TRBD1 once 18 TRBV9 TGTGCCAGCAGCGTAGCCTCTGGGACAGCGGTGAAGGGAGATACGCAGTATTTT CASSVASGTAVKGDTQYF
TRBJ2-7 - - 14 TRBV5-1 TGCGCCAGCCGACGAGAGGTAATTTCCTACGAGCAGTACTTC CASRREVISYEQYF
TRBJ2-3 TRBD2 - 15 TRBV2 TGTGCCAGCAGCTCGGGACTACCAAACACAGATACGCAGTATTTT CASSSGLPNTDTQYF
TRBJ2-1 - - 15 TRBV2 TGTGCCAGCAATCGCCCGGACAGCCCCTACAATGAGCAGTTCTTC CASNRPDSPYNEQFF
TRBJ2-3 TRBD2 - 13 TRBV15 TGTGCCACCGGGGCTAGCGGTACAGATACGCAGTATTTT CATGASGTDTQYF
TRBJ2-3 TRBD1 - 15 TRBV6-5 TGTGCCAGCAGTAAACAGGGGATTAGCACAGATACGCAGTATTTT CASSKQGISTDTQYF
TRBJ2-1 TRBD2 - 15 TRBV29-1 TGCAGCGTTGAGACTAGCGGGAGCAGGGGCAATGAGCAGTTCTTC CSVETSGSRGNEQFF
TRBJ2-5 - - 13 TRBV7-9 TGTGCCAGCAGCAAAACAGGGAAAGAGACCCAGTACTTC CASSKTGKETQYF
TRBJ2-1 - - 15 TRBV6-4 TGTGCCAGCAGTGAGACCAGGGTAGAATCCAATGAGCAGTTCTTC CASSETRVESNEQFF
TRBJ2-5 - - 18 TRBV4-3 TGCGCCAGCAGCCAAGAGGTGGTCCGGGACTGGCCGTTCGAGACCCAGTACTTC CASSQEVVRDWPFETQYF
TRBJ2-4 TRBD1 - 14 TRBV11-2 TGTGCCAGCAGCGTAGACAGGGTTAAAAACATTCAGTACTTC CASSVDRVKNIQYF
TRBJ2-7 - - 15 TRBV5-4 TGTGCCAGCAGCTTGGCAGGAAGGATAGTGGACGAGCAGTACTTC CASSLAGRIVDEQYF
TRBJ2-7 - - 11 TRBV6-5 TGTGCCAGCGGCCACGGCGGCGAGCAGTACTTC CASGHGGEQYF
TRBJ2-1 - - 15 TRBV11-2 TGTGCCAGCAACCGTCTATTCGGGAAGTACAATGAGCAGTTCTTC CASNRLFGKYNEQFF
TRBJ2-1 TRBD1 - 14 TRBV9 TGTGCCAGCAGCCCCACGACAGGGGTGCATGAGCAGTTCTTC CASSPTTGVHEQFF
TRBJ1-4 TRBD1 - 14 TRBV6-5 TGTGCCAGCAGACCGGGACAGGGGCGTGAAAAACTGTTTTTT CASRPGQGREKLFF
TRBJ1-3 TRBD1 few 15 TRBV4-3 TGCGCCAGCAGCCAAGGGACAGGGGCTGGAAACACCATATATTTT CASSQGTGAGNTIYF
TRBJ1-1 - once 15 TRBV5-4 TGTGCCAGCAGCACCCGACAGGTTTGGAACACTGAAGCTTTCTTT CASSTRQVWNTEAFF
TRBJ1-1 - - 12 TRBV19 TGTGCCAGTAGTTACAGAGGGATTGAAGCTTTCTTT CASSYRGIEAFF
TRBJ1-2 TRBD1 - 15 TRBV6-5 TGTGCCAGCAGACCCCGGACAGGGAATAACTATGGCTACACCTTC CASRPRTGNNYGYTF
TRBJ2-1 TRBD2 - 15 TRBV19 TGTGCCAGTAGTCTGCTAGCGGGGGAAACCAATGAGCAGTTCTTC CASSLLAGETNEQFF
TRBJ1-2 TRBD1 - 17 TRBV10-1 TGCGCCAGCAGTGGGCCCTTTCCCGGGACAGAATACTATGGCTACACCTTC CASSGPFPGTEYYGYTF
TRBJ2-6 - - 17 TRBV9 TGTGCCAGCAGCACCCGGCCCACGGGGACTGGGGCCAACGTCCTGACTTTC CASSTRPTGTGANVLTF
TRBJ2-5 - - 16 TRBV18 TGTGCCAGCTCACAAAGCCTGATTCAGGGGATGGAGACCCAGTACTTC CASSQSLIQGMETQYF
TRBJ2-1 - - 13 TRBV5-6 TGTGCCAGCAGCCCCCGGGAGAGGCATGAGCAGTTCTTC CASSPRERHEQFF
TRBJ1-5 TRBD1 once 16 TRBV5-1 TGCGCCAGCAGCTTGGGGACAGGGGGAGGCAATCAGCCCCAGCATTTT CASSLGTGGGNQPQHF
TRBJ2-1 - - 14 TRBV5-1 TGCGCCAGCAGCTTGGCTCAGACTTACAATGAGCAGTTCTTC CASSLAQTYNEQFF
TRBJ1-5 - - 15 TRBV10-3 TGTGCCATCAGTGAGGGTGGGCAGACCAATCAGCCCCAGCATTTT CAISEGGQTNQPQHF
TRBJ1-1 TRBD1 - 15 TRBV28 TGTGCCAGCAGCTCCACCGGGACAGCCTTAGTTGAAGCTTTCTTT CASSSTGTALVEAFF
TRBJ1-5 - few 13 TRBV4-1 TGCGCCAGCAGTCCTATTCCCGATCAGCCCCAGCATTTT CASSPIPDQPQHF